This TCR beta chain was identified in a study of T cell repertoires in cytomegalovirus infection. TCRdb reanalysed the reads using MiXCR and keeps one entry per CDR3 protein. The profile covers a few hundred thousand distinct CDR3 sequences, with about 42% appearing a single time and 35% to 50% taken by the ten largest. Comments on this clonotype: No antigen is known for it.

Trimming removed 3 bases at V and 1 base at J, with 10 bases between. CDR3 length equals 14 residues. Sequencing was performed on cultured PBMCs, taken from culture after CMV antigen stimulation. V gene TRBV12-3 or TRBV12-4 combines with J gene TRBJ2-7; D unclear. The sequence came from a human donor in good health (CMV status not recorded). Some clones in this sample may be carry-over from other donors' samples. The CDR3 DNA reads TGTGCCAGCAGTTTCCTCGGGCGATCCTACGAGCAGTACTTC. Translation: CASSFLGRSYEQYF.